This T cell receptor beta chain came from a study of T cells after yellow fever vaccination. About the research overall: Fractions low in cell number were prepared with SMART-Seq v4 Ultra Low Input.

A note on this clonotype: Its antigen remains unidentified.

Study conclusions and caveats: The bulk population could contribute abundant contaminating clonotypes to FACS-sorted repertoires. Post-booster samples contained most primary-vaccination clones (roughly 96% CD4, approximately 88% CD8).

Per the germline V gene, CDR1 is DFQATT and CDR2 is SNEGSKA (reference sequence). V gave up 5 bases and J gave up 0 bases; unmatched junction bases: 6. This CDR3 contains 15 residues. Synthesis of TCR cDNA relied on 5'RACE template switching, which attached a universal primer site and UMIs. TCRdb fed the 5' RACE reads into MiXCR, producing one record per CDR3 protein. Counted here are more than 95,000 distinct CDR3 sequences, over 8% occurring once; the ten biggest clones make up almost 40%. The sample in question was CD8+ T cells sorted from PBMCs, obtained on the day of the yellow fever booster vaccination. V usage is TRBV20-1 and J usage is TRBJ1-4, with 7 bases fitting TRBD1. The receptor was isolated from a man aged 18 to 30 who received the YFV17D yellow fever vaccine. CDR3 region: CSALTGFTTNEKLFF. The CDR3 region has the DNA TGCAGTGCTCTGACAGGGTTTACAACTAATGAAAAACTGTTTTTT.